A single sample is the source of the 14 T cell receptor beta chains below, sequenced in a study of beta chain features in type 1 diabetes. What was sequenced were expressed TCRB transcripts, since all of the isolated RNA had been reverse transcribed. Produced via immunoSEQ multiplex PCR; TCRdb's table is partial and in-frame only. The sample has 680,000 or so clones, around a sixth seen once. The sample taken for sequencing was naive CD4+ T cells from blood. The receptors were gathered from a man younger than 30 in good health.

This clone has only a few counts. The J gene is TRBJ1-1, the V gene TRBV5-1; D gene ambiguous. Trimming stripped 0 bases from V and 3 bases from J, with 9 bases between. This CDR3 spans 14 amino acids. CDR1 SGHRS and CDR2 YFSETQ come from the germline V gene. For the CDR3, the DNA is TGCGCCAGCAGCTTGGGTGGTAGGGACACTGAAGCTTTCTTT. Its translation is CASSLGGRDTEAFF.

The genes are TRBV5-1 and TRBJ2-1; no clear D. The CDR3 totals 14 residues. The germline CDR1 and CDR2 sequences are SGHRS and YFSETQ. V was trimmed by 0 bases and J by 3 bases, leaving 7 bases between them. CDR3 protein: CASSLEGDYNEQFF. CDR3 bases: TGCGCCAGCAGCTTGGAGGGTGACTACAATGAGCAGTTCTTC. The full variable domain, with the rest looked up from reference TRBV5-1 and TRBJ2-1, is KAGVTQTPRYLIKTRGQQVTLSCSPISGHRSVSWYQQTPGQGLQFLFEYFSETQRNKGNFPGRFSGRQFSNSRSEMNVSTLELGDSALYLCASSLEGDYNEQFFGPGTRLTVL.

The table lists this clone with a few counts. The chain couples TRBV11-1 to TRBJ2-3; maybe TRBD2 (5 bases). Germline CDR1 is SGHAT and CDR2 is FQDESV (reference sequence). Trimming removed 5 bases from V and 2 bases from J, with 11 bases in between. The CDR3 runs to 14 residues. In DNA, the CDR3 is TGTGCCAGCAGCAGTTATGGACTCACAGATACGCAGTATTTT. Translated: CASSSYGLTDTQYF.

The table lists this clone with a few counts. The chain combines TRBV29-1 with TRBJ1-1; 9 bases are shared with TRBD1. J was trimmed by 2 bases and V by 3 bases; bases with no gene match: 7. Per germline, CDR1 SQVTM and CDR2 ANQGSEA. This CDR3 comprises 15 residues. The CDR3 spells CSVDVQGATNTEAFF. The CDR3, as DNA: TGCAGCGTTGATGTACAGGGGGCGACTAACACTGAAGCTTTCTTT.

There are a few counts of this clone. The chain joins TRBV9 to TRBJ2-5; the D is unclear. The length of the CDR3 is 13 residues. Germline loops: CDR1 SGDLS, CDR2 YYNGEE. The V end lost 0 bases, the J end lost 5 bases, and 8 bases lay between the germline ends. The DNA for the CDR3 is TGTGCCAGCAGCGTAGCCGGGTACGAGACCCAGTACTTC. Translation: CASSVAGYETQYF.

The J gene is TRBJ2-5, the V gene TRBV9, with 8 nucleotides matching TRBD2. This CDR3 contains 14 residues. With 4 bases clipped from V and 2 bases from J, the junction kept 4 bases outside the gene matches. Germline-derived CDR1 and CDR2 are SGDLS and YYNGEE. The CDR3 sequence: CASSPAGGQETQYF. For the CDR3, the DNA is TGTGCCAGCAGCCCTGCGGGGGGTCAAGAGACCCAGTACTTC.

The chain recombines TRBV28 with TRBJ2-7, with D tentatively TRBD2 (5 bases). Germline lookup yields CDR1 MDHEN and CDR2 SYDVKM. This CDR3 contains 15 residues. Deletions cut 6 bases from V and 0 bases from J, with 15 bases between. CDR3 in DNA: TGTGCCAGCAGGTTGGCGGGCAAGACCTCCTACGAGCAGTACTTC. It yields the protein CASRLAGKTSYEQYF.

The chain couples TRBV10-3 to TRBJ2-4; TRBD2 might be the D (5 bases). The V end lost 3 bases, the J end lost 7 bases, and 13 bases lay between the germline ends. In germline, CDR1 is ENHRY, CDR2 SYGVKD. This CDR3 is built from 14 residues. CDR3 in amino acids: CAISEGRTVNIQYF. The DNA of the CDR3 is TGTGCCATCAGTGAAGGAAGGACTGTTAACATTCAGTACTTC.

The chain combines TRBV20-1 with TRBJ2-5, with unresolved D. Per germline, CDR1 DFQATT and CDR2 SNEGSKA (reference sequence). The CDR3 is made up of 11 amino acids. V lost 1 base to trimming and J lost 5 bases, with 5 bases between them. This CDR3 reads CSARARETQYF. CDR3 bases: TGCAGTGCTAGAGCTCGTGAGACCCAGTACTTC.

This clone was observed a handful of times. The chain recombines TRBV30 with TRBJ1-6; 7 nucleotides align to TRBD1. The CDR3 has 18 residues. From germline, CDR1 is GTSNPN and CDR2 SVGIG (reference sequence). J gave up 0 bases and V 0 bases, and 8 bases lay outside the gene matches. The CDR3 DNA reads TGTGCCTGGAGTGTAACAGGGGCGATGAGCTCCTATAATTCACCCCTCCACTTT. Encoded protein: CAWSVTGAMSSYNSPLHF.

This chain uses TRBV23-1 with TRBJ1-5; no definite D call. TRBV23-1 is an ORF; its function is uncertain. V was pared by 6 bases and J by 1 base, with 13 bases between. This CDR3 has 15 amino acids. The CDR3 region has the DNA TGCGCCAGCAGCCCTACGACGGGGAGCAATCAGCCCCAGCATTTT. Encoded protein: CASSPTTGSNQPQHF.

This clone was counted between two and nine times. This rearrangement joins TRBV9 to TRBJ1-4; a possible D gene is TRBD1 (5 bases). CDR1 SGDLS and CDR2 YYNGEE come from the germline V gene. The CDR3 is 17 amino acids. V lost 0 bases, J lost 0 bases, and 12 bases lay in between. CDR3 in amino acids: CASSVATGYATNEKLFF. The DNA for the CDR3 is TGTGCCAGCAGCGTAGCTACAGGTTATGCAACTAATGAAAAACTGTTTTTT.

V gene TRBV29-1 combines with J gene TRBJ2-2; TRBD1 agrees at 10 bases. Germline-derived CDR1 and CDR2 are SQVTM and ANQGSEA. V gave up 2 bases and J gave up 5 bases; unmatched junction bases: 8. The CDR3 is 16 residues long. CDR3 in amino acids: CSVETRQGAGTGELFF. CDR3 in DNA: TGCAGCGTTGAAACCCGACAGGGGGCGGGAACCGGGGAGCTGTTTTTT.

A few counts support this clone. The junction and the germline gene differ at one end; a read error may be behind it. V gene TRBV10-3 combines with J gene TRBJ1-1; D is undetermined. This CDR3 region has 13 residues. Germline CDR1 is ENHRY and CDR2 is SYGVKD. The CDR3: CAISGTGNTESFF. The CDR3 DNA follows: TGTGCCATCAGTGGGACGGGGAACACTGAATCTTTCTTT.